This T cell receptor beta chain was recorded in a study of T cells in localized non-small cell lung cancer. The ends lost 3 bases at V and 9 bases at J; junction bases unmatched: 6. In germline, CDR1 is SGHTA, CDR2 FQGTGA. The CDR3 is 14 residues long. Data came from immunoSEQ multiplex PCR; TCRdb stores just in-frame clones and leaves some out. Found here are 75,000 to 95,000 clones, roughly 90% of them singletons; the top ten hold approximately 15%. This receptor was taken from a man between 40 and 70 years old with stage I squamous cell lung carcinoma. The chain carries TRBV7-3 and TRBJ2-1; 9 bases agree with TRBD2. Here the sequenced sample was peripheral blood, taken before any cancer treatment. The CDR3 is CASSFPLAGSEQFF. The CDR3 DNA follows: TGTGCCAGCAGCTTTCCCCTAGCGGGGAGTGAGCAGTTCTTC.